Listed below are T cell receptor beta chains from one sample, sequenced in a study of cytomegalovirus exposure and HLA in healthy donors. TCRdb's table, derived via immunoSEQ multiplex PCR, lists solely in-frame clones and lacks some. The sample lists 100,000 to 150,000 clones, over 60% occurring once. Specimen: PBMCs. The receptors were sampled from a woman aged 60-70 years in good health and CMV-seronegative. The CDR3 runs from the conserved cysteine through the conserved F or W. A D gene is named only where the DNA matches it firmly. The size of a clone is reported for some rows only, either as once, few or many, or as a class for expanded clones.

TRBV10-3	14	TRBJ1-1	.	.	TGTGCCATCAGTAACCTCCAGATGAACACTGAAGCTTTCTTT	CAISNLQMNTEAFF
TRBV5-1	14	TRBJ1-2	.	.	TGCGCCAGCAGCTTGGACCCAGTGAGGCAGGGCTACACCTTC	CASSLDPVRQGYTF
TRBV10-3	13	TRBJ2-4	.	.	TGTGCCATCAGTGGGGCCCCTGGGAACATTCAGTACTTC	CAISGAPGNIQYF
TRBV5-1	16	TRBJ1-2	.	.	TGCGCCAGCAGCCAGAACGCAGGGATAACTAACTATGGCTACACCTTC	CASSQNAGITNYGYTF
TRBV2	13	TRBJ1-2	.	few	TGTGCCAGCCTTTACCGCAGGGGCTATGGCTACACCTTC	CASLYRRGYGYTF
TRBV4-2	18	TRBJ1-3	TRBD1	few	TGTGCCAGCAGCCAAGAACCCGACAGGGCCCAGGGTGGAAACACCATATATTTT	CASSQEPDRAQGGNTIYF
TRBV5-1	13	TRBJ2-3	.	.	TGCGCCAGCAGCCGAGGCATCCCAGATACGCAGTATTTT	CASSRGIPDTQYF
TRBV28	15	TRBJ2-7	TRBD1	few	TGTGCCAGCAGTTTATGGGCAGGGGGAAACTACGAGCAGTACTTC	CASSLWAGGNYEQYF
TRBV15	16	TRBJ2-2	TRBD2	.	TGTGCCACCAGCAGGATAGCGGGGGGGCGGGCCGGGGAGCTGTTTTTT	CATSRIAGGRAGELFF
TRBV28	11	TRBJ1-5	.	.	TGTGCCAGCAGCCCGAATCAGCCCCAGCATTTT	CASSPNQPQHF
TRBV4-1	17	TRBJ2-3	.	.	TGCGCCAGCAGCCAAGCCGCGGGCGGGACTGGCACAGATACGCAGTATTTT	CASSQAAGGTGTDTQYF
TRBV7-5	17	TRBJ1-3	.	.	TGTGCCAGAAGCTTAGCGGGGGATTCACTTTCTGGAAACACCATATATTTT	CARSLAGDSLSGNTIYF
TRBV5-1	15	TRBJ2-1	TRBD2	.	TGCGCCAGCCTTCCTGGGGGGGGAGGGAACAATGAGCAGTTCTTC	CASLPGGGGNNEQFF
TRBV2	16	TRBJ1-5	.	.	TGTGCCAGCAGTTACGAGGGACTATATAGCAATCAGCCCCAGCATTTT	CASSYEGLYSNQPQHF
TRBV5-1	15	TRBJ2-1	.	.	TGCGCCAGCAGCTTGGGCGGGGTATCCTACAATGAGCAGTTCTTC	CASSLGGVSYNEQFF
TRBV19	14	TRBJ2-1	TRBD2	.	TGTGCCAGTAAGGAGCGGGATGTGGAAAATGAGCAGTTCTTC	CASKERDVENEQFF
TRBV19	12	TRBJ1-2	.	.	TGTGCCAGTAGTATACTATCGAGTGGCTACACCTTC	CASSILSSGYTF
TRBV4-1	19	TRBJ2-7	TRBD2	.	TGCGCCAGCAGCCATCTATCAGGAAGAGTTAGCGGGAGTGCCCACGAGCAGTACTTC	CASSHLSGRVSGSAHEQYF
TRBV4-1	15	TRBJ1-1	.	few	TGCGCCAGCAGCCAGACATTCAGGGAAGGCACTGAAGCTTTCTTT	CASSQTFREGTEAFF
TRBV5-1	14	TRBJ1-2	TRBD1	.	TGCGCCAGCAGCCTCGGGACAGGGGTCTATGGCTACACCTTC	CASSLGTGVYGYTF
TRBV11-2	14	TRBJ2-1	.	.	TGTGCCAGCAGCGCCCTGGGGGGTGTAAATGAGCAGTTCTTC	CASSALGGVNEQFF
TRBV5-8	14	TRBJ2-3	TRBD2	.	TGTGCCAGCAACCGGGGGGGTCACACAGATACGCAGTATTTT	CASNRGGHTDTQYF
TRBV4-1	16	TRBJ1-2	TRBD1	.	TGCGCCAGCAGCCAAGGGACAGGCGGCGGACTATATGGCTACACCTTC	CASSQGTGGGLYGYTF
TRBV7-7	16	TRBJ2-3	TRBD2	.	TGTGCTAGCAGCCCCTTAGCGGGGGGTAGCACAGATACGCAGTATTTT	CASSPLAGGSTDTQYF
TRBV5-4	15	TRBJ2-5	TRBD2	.	TGTGCCAGCAGCTTGTTGGGACTAGGGGAAGAGACCCAGTACTTC	CASSLLGLGEETQYF
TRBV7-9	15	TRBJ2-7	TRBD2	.	TGTTCCAGCAGCTCCGGACTAGCGGGATCCTACGAGCAGTACTTC	CSSSSGLAGSYEQYF
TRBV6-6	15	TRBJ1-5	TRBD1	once	TGTGCCAGCAGGGGACAGGGGGCGCTCGGTCAGCCCCAGCATTTT	CASRGQGALGQPQHF
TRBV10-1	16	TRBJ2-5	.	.	TGCGCCAGCAGTGAGGGCAGGGGCGCCACCCAAGAGACCCAGTACTTC	CASSEGRGATQETQYF
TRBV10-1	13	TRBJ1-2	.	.	TGCGCCAGCAGTGAGCGCAGGGATGATGGCTACACCTTC	CASSERRDDGYTF
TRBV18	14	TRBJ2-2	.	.	TGTGCCAGCTCAAGGACAGAGAATACCGGGGAGCTGTTTTTT	CASSRTENTGELFF
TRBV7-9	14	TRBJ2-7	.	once	TGTGCCAGCAGCAAAAGTATGGGCATTAACGAGCAGTACTTC	CASSKSMGINEQYF
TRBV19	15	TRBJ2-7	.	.	TGTGCCAGTAGTTCACAGGGCCTTGGGTCCTACGAGCAGTACTTC	CASSSQGLGSYEQYF
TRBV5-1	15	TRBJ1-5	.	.	TGCGCCAGCAGCTTGGACGGGTCTGAGGATCAGCCCCAGCATTTT	CASSLDGSEDQPQHF
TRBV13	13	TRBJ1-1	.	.	TGTGCCAGCAGCTCCTTGGGGGCGACTGAAGCTTTCTTT	CASSSLGATEAFF
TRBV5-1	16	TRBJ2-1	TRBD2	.	TGCGCCAGCAGCTTCAATAGCGGGAGGGCTTACAATGAGCAGTTCTTC	CASSFNSGRAYNEQFF
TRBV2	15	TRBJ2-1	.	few	TGTGCCAGCAGTGCAACGGGGAGCTCCTACAATGAGCAGTTCTTC	CASSATGSSYNEQFF
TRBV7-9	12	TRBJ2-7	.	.	TGTGCCAGCAGCTCGTTCGTTTACGAGCAGTACTTC	CASSSFVYEQYF
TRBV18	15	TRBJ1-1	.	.	TGTGCCAGCTCACCACGACGCGGTTTGAACACTGAAGCTTTCTTT	CASSPRRGLNTEAFF
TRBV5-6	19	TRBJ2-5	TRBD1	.	TGTGCCAGCAGCCTAGCACGGGGACAGTTTAAGGGCCACCAAGAGACCCAGTACTTC	CASSLARGQFKGHQETQYF
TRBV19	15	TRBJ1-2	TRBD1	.	TGTGCCAGTAGTCCACAGGGGGCGACGAACTATGGCTACACCTTC	CASSPQGATNYGYTF
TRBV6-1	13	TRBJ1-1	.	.	TGTGCCAGCAGTGAGATCAGGGCGGAAGGAGCTTTCTTT	CASSEIRAEGAFF
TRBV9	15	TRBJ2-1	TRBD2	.	TGTGCCAGCAGCGTAGGGCTAGCGGGGGGCAATGAGCAGTTCTTC	CASSVGLAGGNEQFF
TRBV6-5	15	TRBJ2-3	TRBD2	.	TGTGCCAGCAGTTACGGCGGGAGAAGCACAGATACGCAGTATTTT	CASSYGGRSTDTQYF
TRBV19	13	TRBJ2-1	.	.	TGTGCCACCACGTGGGGGGGCCACAATGAGCAGTTCTTC	CATTWGGHNEQFF
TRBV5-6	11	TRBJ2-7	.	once	TGTGCCAGCAGTCGGGGGTCCGAGCAGTACTTC	CASSRGSEQYF